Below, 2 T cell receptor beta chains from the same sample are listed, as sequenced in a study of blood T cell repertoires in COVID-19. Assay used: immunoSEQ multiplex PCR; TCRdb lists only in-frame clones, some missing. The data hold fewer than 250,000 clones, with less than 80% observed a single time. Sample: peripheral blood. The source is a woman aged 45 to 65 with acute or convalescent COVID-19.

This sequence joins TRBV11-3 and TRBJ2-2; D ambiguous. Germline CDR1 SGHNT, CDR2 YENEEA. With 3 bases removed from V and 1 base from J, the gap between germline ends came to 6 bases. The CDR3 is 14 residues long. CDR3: CASSLTGNTGELFF. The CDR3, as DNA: TGTGCCAGCAGCTTGACTGGGAACACCGGGGAGCTGTTTTTT.

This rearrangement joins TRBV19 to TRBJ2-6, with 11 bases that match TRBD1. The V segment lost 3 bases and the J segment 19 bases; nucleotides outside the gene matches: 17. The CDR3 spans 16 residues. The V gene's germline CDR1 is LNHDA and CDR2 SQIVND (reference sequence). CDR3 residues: CASSIGQGAPRASLTF. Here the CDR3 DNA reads TGTGCCAGTAGTATCGGACAGGGGGCTCCCCGGGCCTCCTTAACTTTC.